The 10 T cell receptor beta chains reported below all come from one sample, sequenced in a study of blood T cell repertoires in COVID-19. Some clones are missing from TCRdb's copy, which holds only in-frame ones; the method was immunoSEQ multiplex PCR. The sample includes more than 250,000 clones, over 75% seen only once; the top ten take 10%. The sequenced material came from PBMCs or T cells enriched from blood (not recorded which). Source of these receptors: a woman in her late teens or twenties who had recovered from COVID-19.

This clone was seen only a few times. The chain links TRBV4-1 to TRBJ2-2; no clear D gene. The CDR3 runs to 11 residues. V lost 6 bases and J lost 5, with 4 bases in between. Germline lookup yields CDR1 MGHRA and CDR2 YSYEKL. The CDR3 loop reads CASSLTGELFF. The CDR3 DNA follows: TGCGCCAGCAGTCTTACCGGGGAGCTGTTTTTT.

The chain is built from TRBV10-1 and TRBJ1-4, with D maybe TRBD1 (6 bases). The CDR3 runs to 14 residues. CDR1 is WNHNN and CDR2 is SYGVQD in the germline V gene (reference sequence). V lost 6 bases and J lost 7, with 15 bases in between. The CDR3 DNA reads TGCGCCAGCAGCTCTCAGGGGCACCCTGAAAAACTGTTTTTT. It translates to CASSSQGHPEKLFF.

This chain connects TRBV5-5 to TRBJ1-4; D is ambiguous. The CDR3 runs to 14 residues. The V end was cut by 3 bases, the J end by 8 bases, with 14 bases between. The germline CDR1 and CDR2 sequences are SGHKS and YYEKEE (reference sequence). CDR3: CASSSHPEEEKLFF. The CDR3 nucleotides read TGTGCCAGCAGCTCCCATCCGGAGGAGGAAAAACTGTTTTTT.

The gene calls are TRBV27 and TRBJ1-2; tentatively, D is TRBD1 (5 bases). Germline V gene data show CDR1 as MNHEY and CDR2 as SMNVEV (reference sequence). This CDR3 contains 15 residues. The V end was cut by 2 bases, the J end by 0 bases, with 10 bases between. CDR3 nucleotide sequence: TGTGCCAGCAGTTTAACCGGGACTCCTAACTATGGCTACACCTTC. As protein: CASSLTGTPNYGYTF.

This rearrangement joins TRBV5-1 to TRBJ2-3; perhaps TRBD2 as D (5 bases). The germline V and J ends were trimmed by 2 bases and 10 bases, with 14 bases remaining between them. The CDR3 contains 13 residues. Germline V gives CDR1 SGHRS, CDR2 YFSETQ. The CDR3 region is CASSLPGSPSQYF. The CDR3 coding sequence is TGCGCCAGCAGCTTACCGGGAAGCCCATCGCAGTATTTT.

This CDR3 reads CASSHKGNVNTEAFF. CDR3 coding DNA: TGCGCCAGCAGCCACAAGGGGAATGTTAACACTGAAGCTTTCTTT. The V call is TRBV5-1, the J call TRBJ1-1, with a tentative D call TRBD1 (5 bases). The CDR3 contains 15 residues. V was clipped by 4 bases and J by 2 bases, with 15 bases between them. Germline lookup yields CDR1 SGHRS and CDR2 YFSETQ.

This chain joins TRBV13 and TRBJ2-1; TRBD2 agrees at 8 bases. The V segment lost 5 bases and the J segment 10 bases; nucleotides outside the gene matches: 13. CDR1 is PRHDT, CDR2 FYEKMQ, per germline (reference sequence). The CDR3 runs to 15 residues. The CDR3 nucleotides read TGTGCCAGCAGCCCTACCGGCGGGGGGCGGAACGAGCAGTTCTTC. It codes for CASSPTGGGRNEQFF.

The CDR3 sequence is CAWNRQGGTEAFF. The CDR3 nucleotides are TGTGCCTGGAATCGACAGGGAGGCACTGAAGCTTTCTTT. J is TRBJ1-1 and V is TRBV30; 7 positions match TRBD1. Losses at the gene ends were 4 bases for V and 4 bases for J; bases not matched to a gene: 6. Germline assignment: CDR1 GTSNPN and CDR2 SVGIG (reference sequence). The CDR3 spans 13 residues.

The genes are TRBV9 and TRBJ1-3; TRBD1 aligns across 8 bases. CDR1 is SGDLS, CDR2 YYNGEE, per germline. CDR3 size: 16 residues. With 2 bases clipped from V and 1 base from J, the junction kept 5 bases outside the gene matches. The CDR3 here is CASSVPTGVSGNTIYF. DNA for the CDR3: TGTGCCAGCAGCGTCCCGACAGGGGTGTCTGGAAACACCATATATTTT.

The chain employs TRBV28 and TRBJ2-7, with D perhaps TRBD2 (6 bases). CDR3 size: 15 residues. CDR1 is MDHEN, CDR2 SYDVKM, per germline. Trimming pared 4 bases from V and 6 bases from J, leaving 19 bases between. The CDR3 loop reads CASSSGTGTSLEQYF. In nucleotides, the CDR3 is TGTGCCAGCAGTTCAGGAACCGGGACTTCGCTCGAGCAGTACTTC.